The rows below give T cell receptor beta chains drawn from one sample of a study of blood T cell repertoires in COVID-19. Assay used: immunoSEQ multiplex PCR; TCRdb lists only in-frame clones, some missing. Of some 170,000 clones listed, 75% to 90% are singletons. The specimen sequenced was PBMCs or T cells enriched from blood (not recorded which). These receptors originate from a man aged 35-49 years who had recovered from COVID-19. Each CDR3 is given with its conserved first and last residue. The D gene is left open where the match is weak. Clone size is stated in some rows and not others, as once, few, many or a class when expanded.

cdr3_length,v_call,clone_size,j_call,d_call,cdr3_nt,cdr3_aa
15,TRBV2,-,TRBJ1-2,-,TGTGCCAGCAGTGATGGGGGCAGGGGAAACTATGGCTACACCTTC,CASSDGGRGNYGYTF
14,TRBV30,few,TRBJ1-3,TRBD1,TGTGCCTGGAGGAGGGGGCCCTCTGGAAACACCATATATTTT,CAWRRGPSGNTIYF
13,TRBV11-2,once,TRBJ1-4,-,TGTGCCAGCAGCTTAGAATGGGGGGGCAACAAGTTTTTT,CASSLEWGGNKFF
11,TRBV10-3,few,TRBJ1-4,TRBD1,TGTGCCATCGGACAGGCTGAGGAACTGTTTTTT,CAIGQAEELFF
14,TRBV28,once,TRBJ1-1,-,TGTGCCAGCAGCCAGGGGCGTTCGAACACTGAAGCTTTCTTT,CASSQGRSNTEAFF
16,TRBV4-1,-,TRBJ1-5,-,TGCGCCAGCAGCCTGTCAGGTGCCCGTAGCAATCAGCCCCAGCATTTT,CASSLSGARSNQPQHF
13,TRBV11-3,-,TRBJ2-1,-,TGTGCCAGCAGCTTGGCGGGGTACAATGAGCAGTTCTTC,CASSLAGYNEQFF
13,TRBV5-1,-,TRBJ1-1,-,TGCGCCAGCAGCTTGGCAGGTTACACTGAAGCTTTCTTT,CASSLAGYTEAFF
13,TRBV5-1,-,TRBJ1-6,-,TGCGCCAGCAGCCAGGACAGTAATTCACCCCTCCACTTT,CASSQDSNSPLHF
14,TRBV19,-,TRBJ1-1,-,TGTGCCAGTAGCGACTTTACCACAGGGTTACGCGCTTTCTTT,CASSDFTTGLRAFF
16,TRBV11-1,-,TRBJ2-2,-,TGTGCCAGCAGCTTGGGATCGCCAGGGCAGGCCGGGGAGCTGTTTTTT,CASSLGSPGQAGELFF
14,TRBV27,-,TRBJ1-6,-,TGTGCCAGCGGTCAGGGGCTGAATAATTCACCCCTCCACTTT,CASGQGLNNSPLHF
17,TRBV13,-,TRBJ1-6,-,TGTGCCAGCAGCTCCGGTTCAGCGGGGATACGGGGTTCACCCCTCCACTTT,CASSSGSAGIRGSPLHF
12,TRBV3-1/TRBV3-2,-,TRBJ2-5,-,TGTGCCAGCAGCCAAGCCAGGGGGACCCAGTACTTC,CASSQARGTQYF
12,TRBV7-9,-,TRBJ2-1,-,TGTGCCAGCAGCTCCAGGTACAATGAGCAGTTCTTC,CASSSRYNEQFF
13,TRBV29-1,-,TRBJ1-3,-,TGCAGCGCTGCAGGGCTCCCTGGAAACACCATATATTTT,CSAAGLPGNTIYF
14,TRBV2,few,TRBJ2-1,-,TGTGCCAGCAGGGCTAGGCCCTCCTACAATGAGCAGTTCTTC,CASRARPSYNEQFF
13,TRBV27,-,TRBJ2-7,TRBD1,TGTGCCAGCGCCAGGGGGCAACTCGGCGAGCAGTACTTC,CASARGQLGEQYF
16,TRBV19,-,TRBJ2-6,-,TGTGCCAGTAGTACGGCGGGTTTATCTGGGGCCAACGTCCTGACTTTC,CASSTAGLSGANVLTF
16,TRBV6-5,-,TRBJ2-5,TRBD2,TGTGCCAGCAGTTACTCCCCCCACGGGGGGGAGGAGACCCAGTACTTC,CASSYSPHGGEETQYF
14,TRBV13,once,TRBJ2-3,TRBD2,TGTGCCAGCAGCGGAGCGGGGGAGACAGATACGCAGTATTTT,CASSGAGETDTQYF
12,TRBV19,-,TRBJ1-2,TRBD1,TGTGCCAGTAAGGGACAGGGCTATGGCTACACCTTC,CASKGQGYGYTF
15,TRBV19,-,TRBJ2-5,TRBD2,TGTGCCAGTAGTTCTGGACTAGCGGGGGGAGGGACCCAGTACTTC,CASSSGLAGGGTQYF
15,TRBV4-1,-,TRBJ2-1,-,TGCGCCAGCAGCCAAGGGTCGGTCTCCTACAATGAGCAGTTCTTC,CASSQGSVSYNEQFF
15,TRBV4-1,-,TRBJ1-3,-,TGCGCCAGCAGCCAAGACTCGGGAGCTGGAAACACCATATATTTT,CASSQDSGAGNTIYF
15,TRBV5-4,-,TRBJ1-2,-,TGTGCCAGCAGCCAAACTAACAGGGACCCCTATGGCTACACCTTC,CASSQTNRDPYGYTF
20,TRBV19,-,TRBJ2-6,-,TGTGCCAGTAGCGAACCAGCCTCGGTGGGCGGGTACTCTGGGGCCAACGTCCTGACTTTC,CASSEPASVGGYSGANVLTF